The rows below give T cell receptor beta chains drawn from one sample of a study of T cell responses to AZD1222 COVID-19 vaccine. The method was immunoSEQ multiplex PCR; TCRdb's version includes in-frame clones alone and lacks a portion of them. The repertoire consists of about 78,000 clones, with 88% occurring once and the leading ten covering about 4.8%. Material: peripheral blood, obtained on day 0 of MenACWY control vaccination. Every receptor here comes from an adult in good health. The conserved cysteine and the conserved F or W are not part of the CDR3 here.

>TRBV11-2|TRBJ1-6
ASSLVFGVGNSPLH
>TRBV5-1|TRBJ2-3
ASSLRGSTSTDTQY
>TRBV6-5|TRBJ1-4
ASSSDRVKLF
>TRBV18|TRBJ2-5
ASSPRETQY
>TRBV3-1/TRBV3-2|TRBJ2-4
ASSQDLIAGRGSNIQY
>TRBV5-4|TRBJ1-6
ASSPGTGDTNSPLH
>TRBV11-1|TRBJ2-7
ASSPSGGPYEQY
>TRBV7-6|TRBJ2-7
ASSLERASPYEQY
>TRBV7-2|TRBJ2-1
ASSPWTSADNEQF
>TRBV5-1|TRBJ1-2
ASSLGGPAYGYT
>TRBV5-1|TRBJ1-1
ASSLSGAVGTEAF
>TRBV6-1|TRBJ1-6
ASSEGSSYNSPLH
>TRBV5-1|TRBJ1-1
ASSLDPGPNTEAF
>TRBV5-4|TRBJ1-3
ASSLRGLGNTIY
>TRBV30|TRBJ1-4
AWSTVGEKLF
>TRBV19|TRBJ1-2
ASSISVNYGYT
>TRBV7-2|TRBJ1-2
ASSVWTAYGYT
>TRBV24-1|TRBJ2-3
ATRAGANSTDTQY
>TRBV6-2/TRBV6-3|TRBJ2-3
ASSYPSGGKGNTQY
>TRBV19|TRBJ2-1
ASSAWTEYNEQF
>TRBV5-6|TRBJ2-2
ASSLSPGELF
>TRBV15|TRBJ1-6
ATSRLGGASLNSPLH
>TRBV7-9|TRBJ2-4
ASSIRTGGNIQY
>TRBV3-1/TRBV3-2|TRBJ1-1
ASSNPDTRWIAF
>TRBV19|TRBJ2-1
ASTSRVAGAREQF
>TRBV5-5|TRBJ1-2
ASSADRPEWAGYT
>TRBV4-2|TRBJ1-2
ASSQSQGEGKNGYT
>TRBV6-5|TRBJ1-2
ASRQGLNYGYT
>TRBV19|TRBJ2-3
ASEGDTQY
>TRBV2|TRBJ2-1
ASRPSGGAYNEQF